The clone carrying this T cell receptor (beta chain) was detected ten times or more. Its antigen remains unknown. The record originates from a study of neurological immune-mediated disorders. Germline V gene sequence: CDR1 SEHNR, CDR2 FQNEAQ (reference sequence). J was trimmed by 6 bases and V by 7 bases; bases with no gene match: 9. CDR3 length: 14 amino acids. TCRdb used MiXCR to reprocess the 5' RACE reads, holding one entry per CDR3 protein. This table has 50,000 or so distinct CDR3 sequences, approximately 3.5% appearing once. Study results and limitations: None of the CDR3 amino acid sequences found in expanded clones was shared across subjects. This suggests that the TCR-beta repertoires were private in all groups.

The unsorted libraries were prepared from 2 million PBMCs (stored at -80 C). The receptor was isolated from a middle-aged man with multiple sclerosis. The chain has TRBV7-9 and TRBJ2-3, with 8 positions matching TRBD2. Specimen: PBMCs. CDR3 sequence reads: CASIIAGLGDTQYF. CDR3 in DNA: TGTGCCAGCATCATAGCGGGGTTGGGCGATACGCAGTATTTT.